This entry describes one T cell receptor beta chain. Its antigen remains unidentified. Clones were read by immunoSEQ multiplex PCR, and TCRdb kept only the in-frame ones, dropping some. The sample shows 100,000 to 120,000 clones, around two thirds of them seen only once. V lost 2 bases and J lost 2, with 11 bases in between. The CDR3 loop spans 15 amino acids. Germline V gene data show CDR1 as WNHNN and CDR2 as SYGVQD (reference sequence). The source of the sample is a study of shared clonotypes between healthy human individuals. Study-level points and caveats: Across subsets, estimated richness was generally greater for naive than for memory populations. Clonotypes not shared had lower generation probabilities than those common to all four donors.

The V gene is TRBV10-1, the J gene TRBJ2-3, with unresolved D. The TCR sequence derives from a woman aged 30 to 39 in good health. Sequencing was performed on memory CD8+ T cells sorted from blood. Described subset: CD45RO+ cells pooled with CCR7-negative TemRA cells. This CDR3 is CASSEGRSDTDTQYF. The CDR3 nucleotides are TGCGCCAGCAGTGAGGGTCGGTCGGACACAGATACGCAGTATTTT.